This TCR beta chain was recovered during a study of T cells expressing NK-cell markers. Study-wide context: From sorted CD3+CD56+NKG2C+, CD3+CD56+NKG2C- and CD3+CD56-NKG2C+ T cells came the TCR beta repertoires.

Reanalyzing the 5' RACE reads, TCRdb keeps one entry per CDR3 protein, without DNA. The sample data list 350,000 to 400,000 distinct CDR3 sequences. Details on this clonotype: Its antigen is unidentified.

The CDR3 has 16 residues. Germline CDR1 reads MNHEY; CDR2 reads SVGAGI. Study observations and caveats: Four donors showed these clonotypes also leading the CD3+CD56-NKG2C+ fraction. The study left the HCMV specificity of expanded NKG2C+ T cell clones unresolved.

The sequenced material came from blood T cells: a sorted CD56 or NKG2C T cell subset, CD4+ or CD8+ T cells, or bulk PBMC T cells (not recorded which). The chain has TRBV6-5 and TRBJ2-6; TCRdb lists TRBD2, though no DNA is available to test this call. The origin of this receptor is a woman between 50 and 59 years old in good health. The CDR3: CASTRLAGAGANVLTF.